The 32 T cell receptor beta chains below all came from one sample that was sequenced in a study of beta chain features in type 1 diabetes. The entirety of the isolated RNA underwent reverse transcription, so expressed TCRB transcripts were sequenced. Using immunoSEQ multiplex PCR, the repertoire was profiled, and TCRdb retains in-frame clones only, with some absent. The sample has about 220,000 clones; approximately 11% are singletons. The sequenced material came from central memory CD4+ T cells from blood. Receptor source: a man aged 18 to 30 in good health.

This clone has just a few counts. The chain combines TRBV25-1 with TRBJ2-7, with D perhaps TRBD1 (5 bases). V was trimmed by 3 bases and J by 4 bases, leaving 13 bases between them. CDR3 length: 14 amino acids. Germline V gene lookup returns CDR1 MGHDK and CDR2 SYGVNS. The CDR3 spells CASSDLPGNYEQYF. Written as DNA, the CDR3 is TGTGCCAGCAGTGATCTTCCAGGGAATTACGAGCAGTACTTC.

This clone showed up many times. This chain's CDR3 is CASSDTWVVTYEQYF. DNA for the CDR3: TGTGCCAGCAGTGATACCTGGGTGGTCACCTACGAGCAGTACTTC. This chain links TRBV28 with TRBJ2-7, with no clear D. V lost 5 bases and J 2 bases, leaving 16 bases between the germline ends. Germline CDR1 MDHEN, CDR2 SYDVKM. The CDR3 totals 15 residues. The full variable domain, rest sourced from reference TRBV28 and TRBJ2-7, is DVKVTQSSRYLVKRTGEKVFLECVQDMDHENMFWYRQDPGLGLRLIYFSYDVKMKEKGDIPEGYSVSREKKERFSLILESASTNQTSMYLCASSDTWVVTYEQYFGPGTRLTVT.

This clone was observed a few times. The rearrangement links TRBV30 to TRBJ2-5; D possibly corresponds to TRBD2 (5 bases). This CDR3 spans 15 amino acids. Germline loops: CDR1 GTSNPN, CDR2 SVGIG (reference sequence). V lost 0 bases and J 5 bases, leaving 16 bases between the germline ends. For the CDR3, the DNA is TGTGCCTGGAGTGTACGGTCGGGGAGTGGGGAGACCCAGTACTTC. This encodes CAWSVRSGSGETQYF. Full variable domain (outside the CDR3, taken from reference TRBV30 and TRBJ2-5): SQTIHQWPATLVQPVGSPLSLECTVEGTSNPNLYWYRQAAGRGLQLLFYSVGIGQISSEVPQNLSASRPQDRQFILSSKKLLLSDSGFYLCAWSVRSGSGETQYFGPGTRLLVL.

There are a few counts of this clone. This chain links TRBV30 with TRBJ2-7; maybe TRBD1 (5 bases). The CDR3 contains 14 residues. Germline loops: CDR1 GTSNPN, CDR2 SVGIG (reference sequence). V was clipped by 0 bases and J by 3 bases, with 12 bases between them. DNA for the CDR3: TGTGCCTGGAGTGTACTGTTAGGACACTACGAGCAGTACTTC. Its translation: CAWSVLLGHYEQYF.

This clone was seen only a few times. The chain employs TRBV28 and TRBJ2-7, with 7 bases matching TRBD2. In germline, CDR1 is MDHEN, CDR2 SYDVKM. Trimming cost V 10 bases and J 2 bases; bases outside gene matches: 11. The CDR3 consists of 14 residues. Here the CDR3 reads CATEFKAGTYEQYF. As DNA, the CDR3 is TGTGCCACCGAATTTAAAGCGGGGACCTACGAGCAGTACTTC.

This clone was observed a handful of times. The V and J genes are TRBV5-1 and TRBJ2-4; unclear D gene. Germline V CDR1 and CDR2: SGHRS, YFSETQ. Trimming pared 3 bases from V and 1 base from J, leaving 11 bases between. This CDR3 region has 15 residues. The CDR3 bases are TGCGCCAGCAGCTCGGAGTTTGGGGCCAAAAACATTCAGTACTTC. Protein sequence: CASSSEFGAKNIQYF. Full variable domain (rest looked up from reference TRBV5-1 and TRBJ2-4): KAGVTQTPRYLIKTRGQQVTLSCSPISGHRSVSWYQQTPGQGLQFLFEYFSETQRNKGNFPGRFSGRQFSNSRSEMNVSTLELGDSALYLCASSSEFGAKNIQYFGAGTRLSVL.

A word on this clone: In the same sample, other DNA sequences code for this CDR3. The CDR3 protein is CAWSVLGNTIYF. The DNA of the CDR3 is TGTGCCTGGAGTGTATTAGGGAACACCATATATTTT. The rearrangement uses TRBV30 and TRBJ1-3; no clear D. CDR1 is GTSNPN and CDR2 is SVGIG in the germline V gene (reference sequence). Trimming removed 0 bases from V and 7 bases from J, with 7 bases in between. The CDR3 spans 12 residues.

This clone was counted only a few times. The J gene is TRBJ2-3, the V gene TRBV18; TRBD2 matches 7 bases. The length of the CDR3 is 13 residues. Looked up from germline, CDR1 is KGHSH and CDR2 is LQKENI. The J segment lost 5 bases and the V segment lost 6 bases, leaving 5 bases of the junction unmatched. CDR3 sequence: CASSIGRGDTQYF. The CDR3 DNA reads TGTGCCAGCTCGATTGGGAGGGGAGATACGCAGTATTTT.

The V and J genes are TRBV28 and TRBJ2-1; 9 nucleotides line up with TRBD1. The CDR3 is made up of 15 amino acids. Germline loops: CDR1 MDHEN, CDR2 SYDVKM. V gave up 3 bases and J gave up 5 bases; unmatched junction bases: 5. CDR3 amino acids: CASSLTGTGNNEQFF. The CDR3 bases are TGTGCCAGCAGTTTGACCGGGACAGGGAACAATGAGCAGTTCTTC.

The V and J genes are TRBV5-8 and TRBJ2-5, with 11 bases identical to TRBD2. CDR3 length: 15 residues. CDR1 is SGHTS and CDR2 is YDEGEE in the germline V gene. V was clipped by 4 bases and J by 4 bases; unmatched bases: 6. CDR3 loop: CASSPGLAGGETQYF. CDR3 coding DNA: TGTGCCAGCAGCCCCGGACTAGCGGGCGGAGAGACCCAGTACTTC.

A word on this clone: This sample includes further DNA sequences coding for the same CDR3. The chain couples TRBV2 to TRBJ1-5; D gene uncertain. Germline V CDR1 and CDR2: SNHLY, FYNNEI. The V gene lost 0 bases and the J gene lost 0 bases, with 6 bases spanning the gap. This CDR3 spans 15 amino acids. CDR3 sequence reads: CASSEADGSNQPQHF. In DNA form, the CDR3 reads TGTGCCAGCAGTGAAGCGGACGGTAGCAATCAGCCCCAGCATTTT. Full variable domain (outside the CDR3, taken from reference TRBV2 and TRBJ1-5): EPEVTQTPSHQVTQMGQEVILRCVPISNHLYFYWYRQILGQKVEFLVSFYNNEISEKSEIFDDQFSVERPDGSNFTLKIRSTKLEDSAMYFCASSEADGSNQPQHFGDGTRLSIL.

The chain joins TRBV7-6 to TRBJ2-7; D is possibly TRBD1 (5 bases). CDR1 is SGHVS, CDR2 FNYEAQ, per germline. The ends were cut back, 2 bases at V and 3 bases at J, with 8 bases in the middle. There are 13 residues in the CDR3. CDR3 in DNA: TGTGCCAGCAGCTTAAGCAGGGACTACGAGCAGTACTTC. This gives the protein CASSLSRDYEQYF.

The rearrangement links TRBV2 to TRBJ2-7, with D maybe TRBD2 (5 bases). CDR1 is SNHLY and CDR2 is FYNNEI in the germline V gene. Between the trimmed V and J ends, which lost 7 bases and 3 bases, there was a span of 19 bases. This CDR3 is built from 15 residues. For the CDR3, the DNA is TGTGCCAGCACCGTTAGGTGGACTGGGAACTACGAGCAGTACTTC. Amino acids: CASTVRWTGNYEQYF.

The CDR3 sequence is CASSPGTSYEQYF. The CDR3 DNA reads as TGTGCCAGCAGTCCTGGGACATCCTACGAGCAGTACTTC. The chain couples TRBV28 to TRBJ2-7, with D maybe TRBD1 (6 bases). The germline V and J ends were trimmed by 5 bases and 1 base, with 9 bases remaining between them. The CDR3 contains 13 residues. Germline V lookup: CDR1 MDHEN, CDR2 SYDVKM.

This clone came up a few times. Here the CDR3 DNA reads TGTGCCAGCAGCTTTACGGCGGGCCCCGGGACCCAGTACTTC. Its protein is CASSFTAGPGTQYF. The rearrangement links TRBV11-2 to TRBJ2-5, with D tentatively TRBD2 (5 bases). This CDR3 contains 14 residues. With 3 bases removed from V and 7 bases from J, the gap between germline ends came to 15 bases. The germline V gene encodes CDR1 SGHAT and CDR2 FQNNGV.

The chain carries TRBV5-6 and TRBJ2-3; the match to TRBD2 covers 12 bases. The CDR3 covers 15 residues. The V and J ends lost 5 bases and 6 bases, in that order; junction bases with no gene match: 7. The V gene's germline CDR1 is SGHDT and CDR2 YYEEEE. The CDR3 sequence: CASSYGLAGRDTQYF. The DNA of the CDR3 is TGTGCCAGCAGTTATGGACTAGCGGGAAGGGATACGCAGTATTTT.

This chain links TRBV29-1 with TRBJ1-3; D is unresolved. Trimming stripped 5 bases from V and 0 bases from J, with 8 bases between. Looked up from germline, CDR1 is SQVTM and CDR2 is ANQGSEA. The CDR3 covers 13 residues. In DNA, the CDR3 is TGCAGCGTTTCGATCAGCTCTGGAAACACCATATATTTT. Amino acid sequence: CSVSISSGNTIYF.

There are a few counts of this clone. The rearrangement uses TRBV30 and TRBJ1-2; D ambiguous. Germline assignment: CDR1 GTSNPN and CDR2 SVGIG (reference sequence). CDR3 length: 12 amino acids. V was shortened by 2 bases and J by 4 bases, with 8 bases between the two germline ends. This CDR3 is CAWSTTLYGYTF. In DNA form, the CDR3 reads TGTGCCTGGAGTACGACCCTCTATGGCTACACCTTC.

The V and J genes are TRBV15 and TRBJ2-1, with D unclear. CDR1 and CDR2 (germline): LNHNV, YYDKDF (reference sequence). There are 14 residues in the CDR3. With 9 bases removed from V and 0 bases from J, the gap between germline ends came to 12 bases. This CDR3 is CATLLPSSYNEQFF. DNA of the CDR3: TGTGCCACACTTCTACCGAGCTCCTACAATGAGCAGTTCTTC.

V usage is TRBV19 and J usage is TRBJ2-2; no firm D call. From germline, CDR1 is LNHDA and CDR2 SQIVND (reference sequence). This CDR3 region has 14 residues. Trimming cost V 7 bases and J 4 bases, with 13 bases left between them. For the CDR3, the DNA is TGTGCCAGTAATACCCGCTCGGGCACCGGGGAGCTGTTTTTT. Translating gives CASNTRSGTGELFF.

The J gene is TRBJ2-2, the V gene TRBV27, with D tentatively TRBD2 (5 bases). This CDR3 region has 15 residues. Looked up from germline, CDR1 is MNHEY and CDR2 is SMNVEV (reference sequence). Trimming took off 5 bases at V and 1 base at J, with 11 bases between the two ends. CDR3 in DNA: TGTGCCAGCAGTCTAGCACTCATGAACACCGGGGAGCTGTTTTTT. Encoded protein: CASSLALMNTGELFF.

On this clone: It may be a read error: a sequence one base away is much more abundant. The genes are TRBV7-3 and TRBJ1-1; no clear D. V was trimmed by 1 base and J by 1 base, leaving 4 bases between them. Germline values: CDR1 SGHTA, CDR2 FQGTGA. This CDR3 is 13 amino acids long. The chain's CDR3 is CASSLIANTEAFF. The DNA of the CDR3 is TGTGCCAGCAGCTTAATAGCGAACACTGAAGCTTTCTTT.

The CDR3 loop is CASSLGFRDTGELFF. The CDR3 coding sequence is TGTGCCAGCAGCTTGGGCTTTAGAGACACCGGGGAGCTGTTTTTT. The chain combines TRBV5-6 with TRBJ2-2; unclear D gene. Trimming pared 0 bases from V and 3 bases from J, leaving 9 bases between. The germline CDR1 and CDR2 sequences are SGHDT and YYEEEE. The CDR3 consists of 15 residues. The entire variable domain, with the rest obtained from reference TRBV5-6 and TRBJ2-2, is as follows: DAGVTQSPTHLIKTRGQQVTLRCSPKSGHDTVSWYQQALGQGPQFIFQYYEEEERQRGNFPDRFSGHQFPNYSSELNVNALLLGDSALYLCASSLGFRDTGELFFGEGSRLTVL.

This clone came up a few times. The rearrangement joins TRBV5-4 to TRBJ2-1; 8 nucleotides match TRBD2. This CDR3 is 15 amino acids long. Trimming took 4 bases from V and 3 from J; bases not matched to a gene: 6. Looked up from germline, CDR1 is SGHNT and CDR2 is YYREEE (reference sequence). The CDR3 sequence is CASSLSGSGYNEQFF. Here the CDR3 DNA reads TGTGCCAGCAGCCTAAGCGGGAGCGGCTACAATGAGCAGTTCTTC.

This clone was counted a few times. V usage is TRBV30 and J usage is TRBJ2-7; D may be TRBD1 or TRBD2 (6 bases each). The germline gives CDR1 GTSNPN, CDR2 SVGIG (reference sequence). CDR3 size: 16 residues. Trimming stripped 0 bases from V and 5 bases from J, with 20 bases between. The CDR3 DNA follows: TGTGCCTGGAGTGTACGGAGGGCAGGGGAACTGGACGAGCAGTACTTC. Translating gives CAWSVRRAGELDEQYF.

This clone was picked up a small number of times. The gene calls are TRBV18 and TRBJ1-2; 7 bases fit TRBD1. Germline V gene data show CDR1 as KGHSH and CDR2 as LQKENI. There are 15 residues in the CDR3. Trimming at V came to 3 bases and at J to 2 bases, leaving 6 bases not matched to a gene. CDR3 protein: CASSPPTGANYGYTF. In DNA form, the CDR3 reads TGTGCCAGCTCACCCCCTACAGGGGCAAACTATGGCTACACCTTC.

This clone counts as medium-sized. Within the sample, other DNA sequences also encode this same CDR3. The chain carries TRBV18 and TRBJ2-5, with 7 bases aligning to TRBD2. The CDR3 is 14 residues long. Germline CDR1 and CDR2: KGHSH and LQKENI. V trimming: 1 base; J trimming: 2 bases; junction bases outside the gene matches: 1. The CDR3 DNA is TGTGCCAGCTCACCACGGACTAGACAAGAGACCCAGTACTTC. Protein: CASSPRTRQETQYF.

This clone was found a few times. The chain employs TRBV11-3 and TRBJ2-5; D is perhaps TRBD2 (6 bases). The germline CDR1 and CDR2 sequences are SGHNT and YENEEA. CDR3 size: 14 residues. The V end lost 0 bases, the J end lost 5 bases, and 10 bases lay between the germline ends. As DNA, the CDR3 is TGTGCCAGCAGCTTAGACGGGAGAGCGGAGACCCAGTACTTC. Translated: CASSLDGRAETQYF. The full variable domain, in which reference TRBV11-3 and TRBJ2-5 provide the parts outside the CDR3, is EAGVVQSPRYKIIEKKQPVAFWCNPISGHNTLYWYLQNLGQGPELLIRYENEEAVDDSQLPKDRFSAERLKGVDSTLKIQPAELGDSAVYLCASSLDGRAETQYFGPGTRLLVL.

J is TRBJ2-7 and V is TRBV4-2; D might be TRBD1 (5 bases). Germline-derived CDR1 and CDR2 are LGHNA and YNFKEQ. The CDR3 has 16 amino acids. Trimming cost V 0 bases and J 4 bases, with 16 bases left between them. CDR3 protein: CASSQDTTAVSYEQYF. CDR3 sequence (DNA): TGTGCCAGCAGCCAAGATACGACAGCTGTTTCGTACGAGCAGTACTTC.

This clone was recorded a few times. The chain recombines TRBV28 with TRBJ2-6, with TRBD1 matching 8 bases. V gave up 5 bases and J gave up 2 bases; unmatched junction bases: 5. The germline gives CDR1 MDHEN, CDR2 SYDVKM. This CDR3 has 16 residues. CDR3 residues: CASSLNRGTGANVLTF. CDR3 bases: TGTGCCAGCAGTCTTAACAGGGGGACTGGGGCCAACGTCCTGACTTTC. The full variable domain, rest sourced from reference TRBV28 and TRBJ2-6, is DVKVTQSSRYLVKRTGEKVFLECVQDMDHENMFWYRQDPGLGLRLIYFSYDVKMKEKGDIPEGYSVSREKKERFSLILESASTNQTSMYLCASSLNRGTGANVLTFGAGSRLTVL.

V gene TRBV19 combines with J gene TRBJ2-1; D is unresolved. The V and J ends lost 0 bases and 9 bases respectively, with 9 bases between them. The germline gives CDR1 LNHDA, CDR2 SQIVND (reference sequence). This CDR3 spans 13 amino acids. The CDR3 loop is CASSIERTREQFF. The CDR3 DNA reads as TGTGCCAGTAGTATAGAGCGGACCCGTGAGCAGTTCTTC.

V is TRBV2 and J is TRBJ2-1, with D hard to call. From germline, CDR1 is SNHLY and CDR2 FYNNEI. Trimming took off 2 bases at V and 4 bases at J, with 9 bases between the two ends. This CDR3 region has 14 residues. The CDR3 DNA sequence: TGTGCCAGCAGTGAACAACTTGTATACAATGAGCAGTTCTTC. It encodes CASSEQLVYNEQFF.